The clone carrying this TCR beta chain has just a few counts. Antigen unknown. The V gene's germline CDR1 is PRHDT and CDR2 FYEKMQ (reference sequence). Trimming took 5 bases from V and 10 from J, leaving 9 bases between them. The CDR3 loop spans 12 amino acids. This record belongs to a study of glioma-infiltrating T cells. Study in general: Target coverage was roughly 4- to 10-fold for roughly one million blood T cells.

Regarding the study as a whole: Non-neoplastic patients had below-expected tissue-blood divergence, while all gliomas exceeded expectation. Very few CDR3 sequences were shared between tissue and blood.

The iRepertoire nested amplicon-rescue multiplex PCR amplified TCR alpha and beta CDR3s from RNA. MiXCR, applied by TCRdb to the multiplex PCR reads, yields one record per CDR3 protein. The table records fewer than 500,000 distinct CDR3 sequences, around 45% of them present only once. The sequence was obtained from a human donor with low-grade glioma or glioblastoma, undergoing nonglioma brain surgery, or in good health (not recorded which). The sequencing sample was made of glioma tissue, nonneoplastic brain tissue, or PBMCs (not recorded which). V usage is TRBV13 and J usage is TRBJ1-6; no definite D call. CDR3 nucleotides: TGTGCCAGCAGCCAACCGGACTCACCCCTCCACTTT. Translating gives CASSQPDSPLHF.